Listed here is a single TCR beta chain. This clone's antigen is unknown. Per-base qualities were not stored, and no clone one base away is much larger. Receptors were amplified or captured by the immunoSEQ multiplex PCR assay. TCRdb limited this immuneACCESS table to in-frame rearrangements with V and J called. A share of clones is missing; checked studies link under half to unresolved V genes, and the rest is unexplained. In all, the sample holds 50,000 to 70,000 clones, and 80% to 90% of those were seen once. Clones ranked in the top ten supply approximately 5% of the sample. The data originate from a study of technical replicates of blood from a few donors (dated by TCRdb to about 2017). The germline V and J ends show losses of 3 bases and 8 bases respectively, and no gene match explains 6 bases of the junction. According to the germline V gene (reference sequence), CDR1 reads LNHDA and CDR2 reads SQIVND. Including cysteine and phenylalanine, the CDR3 has 15 amino acids. The kept DNA is CDR3 alone, 45 bases in frame from the first base.

The V and J segments used are TRBV19 and TRBJ1-4, with 10 middle bases fitting TRBD1. Sequencing was done on a sample of PBMCs. The origin of this receptor is a human donor in good health. Some clones in this sample may be carry-over from other donors' samples. Read as DNA, the sequence is TGTGCCAGTAGTATGCCGGGACAGGGGTGGGAAAAACTGTTTTTT. It is translated as CASSMPGQGWEKLFF.